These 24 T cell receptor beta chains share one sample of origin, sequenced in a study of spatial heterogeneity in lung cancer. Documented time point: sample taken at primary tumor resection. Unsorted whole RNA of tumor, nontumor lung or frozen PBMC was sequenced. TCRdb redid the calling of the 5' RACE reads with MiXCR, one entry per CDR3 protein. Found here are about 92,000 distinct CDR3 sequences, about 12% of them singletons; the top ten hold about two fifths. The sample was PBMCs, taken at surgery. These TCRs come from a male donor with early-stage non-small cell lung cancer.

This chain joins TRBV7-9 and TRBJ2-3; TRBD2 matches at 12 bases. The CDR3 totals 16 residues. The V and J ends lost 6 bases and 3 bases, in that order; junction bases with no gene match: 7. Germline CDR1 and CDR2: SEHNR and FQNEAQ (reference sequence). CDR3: CASSPTSGGSTDTQYF. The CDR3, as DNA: TGTGCCAGCAGTCCGACTAGCGGGGGATCTACAGATACGCAGTATTTT. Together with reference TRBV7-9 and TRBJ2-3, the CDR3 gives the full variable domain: DTGVSQNPRHKITKRGQNVTFRCDPISEHNRLYWYRQTLGQGPEFLTYFQNEAQLEKSRLLSDRFSAERPKGSFSTLEIQRTEQGDSAMYLCASSPTSGGSTDTQYFGPGTRLTVL.

The chain's CDR3 is CASSPRLAGDTDTQYF. Here the CDR3 DNA reads TGTGCCAGCAGCCCACGACTAGCGGGAGACACAGATACGCAGTATTTT. The V gene is TRBV11-2, the J gene TRBJ2-3, with 12 positions matching TRBD2. V was clipped by 5 bases and J by 2 bases; unmatched bases: 5. The CDR3 covers 16 residues. Germline V lookup: CDR1 SGHAT, CDR2 FQNNGV.

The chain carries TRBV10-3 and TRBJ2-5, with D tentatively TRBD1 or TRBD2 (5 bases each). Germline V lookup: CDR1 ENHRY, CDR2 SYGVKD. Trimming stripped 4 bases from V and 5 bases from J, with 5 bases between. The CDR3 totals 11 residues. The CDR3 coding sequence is TGTGCCATCAGTGGGGGGGAGACCCAGTACTTC. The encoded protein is CAISGGETQYF.

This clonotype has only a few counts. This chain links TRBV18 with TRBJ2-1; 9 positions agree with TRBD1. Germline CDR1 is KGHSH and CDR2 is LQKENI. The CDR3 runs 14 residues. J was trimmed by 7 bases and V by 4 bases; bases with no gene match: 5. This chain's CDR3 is CASSLSTGGNEQFF. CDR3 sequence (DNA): TGTGCCAGCTCACTTTCGACAGGGGGGAATGAGCAGTTCTTC.

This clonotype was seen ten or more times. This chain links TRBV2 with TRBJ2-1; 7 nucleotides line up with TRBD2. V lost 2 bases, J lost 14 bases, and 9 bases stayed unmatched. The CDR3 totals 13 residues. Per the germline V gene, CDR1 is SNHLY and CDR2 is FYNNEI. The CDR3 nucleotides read TGTGCCAGCAGTGAATTTTCTCTAGGGAGGGAGTTCTTC. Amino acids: CASSEFSLGREFF.

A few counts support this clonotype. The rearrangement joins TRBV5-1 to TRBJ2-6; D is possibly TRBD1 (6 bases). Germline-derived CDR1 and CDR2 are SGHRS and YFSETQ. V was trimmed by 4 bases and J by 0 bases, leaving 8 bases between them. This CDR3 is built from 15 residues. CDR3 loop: CASSGTLSGANVLTF. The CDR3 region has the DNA TGCGCCAGCAGCGGGACACTCTCTGGGGCCAACGTCCTGACTTTC.

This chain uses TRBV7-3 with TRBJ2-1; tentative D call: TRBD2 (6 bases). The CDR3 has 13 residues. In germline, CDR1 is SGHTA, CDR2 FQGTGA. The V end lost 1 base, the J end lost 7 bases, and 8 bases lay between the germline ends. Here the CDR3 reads CASSLIAENEQFF. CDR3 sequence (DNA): TGTGCCAGCAGCTTAATAGCGGAAAATGAGCAGTTCTTC.

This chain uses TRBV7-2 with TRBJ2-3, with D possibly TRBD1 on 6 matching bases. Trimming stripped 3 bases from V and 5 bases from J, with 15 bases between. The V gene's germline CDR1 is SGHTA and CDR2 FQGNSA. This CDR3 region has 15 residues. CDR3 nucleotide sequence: TGTGCCAGCAGCTTTAATCCAGGGGCGGTAGATACGCAGTATTTT. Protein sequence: CASSFNPGAVDTQYF.

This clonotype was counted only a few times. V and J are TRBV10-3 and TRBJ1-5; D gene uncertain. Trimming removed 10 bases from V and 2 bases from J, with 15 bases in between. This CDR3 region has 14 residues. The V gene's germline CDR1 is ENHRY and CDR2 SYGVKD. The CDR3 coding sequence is TGTGCCACCAAAGTGGGATTGGGCAATCAGCCCCAGCATTTT. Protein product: CATKVGLGNQPQHF.

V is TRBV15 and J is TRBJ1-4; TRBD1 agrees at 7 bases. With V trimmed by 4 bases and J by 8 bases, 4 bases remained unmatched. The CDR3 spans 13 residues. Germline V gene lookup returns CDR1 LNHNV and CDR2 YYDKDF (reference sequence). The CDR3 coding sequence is TGTGCCACCAGCAAAGGACAGGAAGAAAAACTGTTTTTT. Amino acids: CATSKGQEEKLFF.

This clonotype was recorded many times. CDR3 protein: CASSVGLAGVEQYF. The CDR3 DNA sequence: TGTGCCAGCAGTGTCGGACTAGCGGGGGTTGAGCAGTACTTC. V and J are TRBV27 and TRBJ2-7; the match to TRBD2 covers 13 bases. CDR3 size: 14 residues. CDR1 is MNHEY, CDR2 SMNVEV, per germline (reference sequence). J was trimmed by 7 bases and V by 5 bases; bases with no gene match: 5.

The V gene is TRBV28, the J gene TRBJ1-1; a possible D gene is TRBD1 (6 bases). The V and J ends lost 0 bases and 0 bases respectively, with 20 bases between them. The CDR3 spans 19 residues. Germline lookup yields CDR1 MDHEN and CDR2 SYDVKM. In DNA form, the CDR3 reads TGTGCCAGCAGTTTATGGAGCAGGGGAATCCAAATTATGAACACTGAAGCTTTCTTT. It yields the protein CASSLWSRGIQIMNTEAFF.

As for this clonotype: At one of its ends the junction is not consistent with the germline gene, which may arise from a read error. The CDR3: CASSQDLKREGFLVF. The CDR3 DNA follows: TGTGCCAGCAGCCAAGATCTTAAGCGGGAGGGCTTTTTGGTGTTT. The rearrangement uses TRBV4-2 and TRBJ2-1; TRBD2 agrees at 10 bases. There are 15 residues in the CDR3. CDR1 is LGHNA and CDR2 is YNFKEQ in the germline V gene.

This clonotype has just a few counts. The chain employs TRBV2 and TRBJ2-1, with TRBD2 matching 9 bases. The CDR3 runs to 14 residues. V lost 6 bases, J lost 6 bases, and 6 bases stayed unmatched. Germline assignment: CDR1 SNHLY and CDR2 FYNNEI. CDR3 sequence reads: CASRVAGAGNEQFF. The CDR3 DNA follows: TGTGCCAGCAGAGTAGCGGGAGCCGGCAATGAGCAGTTCTTC. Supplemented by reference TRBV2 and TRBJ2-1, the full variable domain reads EPEVTQTPSHQVTQMGQEVILRCVPISNHLYFYWYRQILGQKVEFLVSFYNNEISEKSEIFDDQFSVERPDGSNFTLKIRSTKLEDSAMYFCASRVAGAGNEQFFGPGTRLTVL.

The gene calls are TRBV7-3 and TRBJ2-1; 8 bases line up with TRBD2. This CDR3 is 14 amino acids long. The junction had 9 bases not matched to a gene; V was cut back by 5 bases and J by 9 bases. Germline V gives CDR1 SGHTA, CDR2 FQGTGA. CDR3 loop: CASSKGTSESEQFF. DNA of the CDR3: TGTGCCAGCAGCAAGGGGACTAGTGAGAGTGAGCAGTTCTTC.

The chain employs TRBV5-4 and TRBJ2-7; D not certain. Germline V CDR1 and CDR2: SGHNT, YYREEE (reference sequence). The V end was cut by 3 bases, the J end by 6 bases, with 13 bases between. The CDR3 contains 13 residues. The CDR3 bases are TGTGCCAGCAGCTCGGTCAGCTACGGCGAGCAGTACTTC. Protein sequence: CASSSVSYGEQYF.

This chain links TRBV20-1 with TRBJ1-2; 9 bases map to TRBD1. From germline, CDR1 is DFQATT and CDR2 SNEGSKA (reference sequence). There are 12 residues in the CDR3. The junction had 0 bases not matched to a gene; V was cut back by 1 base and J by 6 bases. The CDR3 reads CSARGDRDGYTF. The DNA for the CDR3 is TGCAGTGCTAGAGGGGACAGGGATGGCTACACCTTC.

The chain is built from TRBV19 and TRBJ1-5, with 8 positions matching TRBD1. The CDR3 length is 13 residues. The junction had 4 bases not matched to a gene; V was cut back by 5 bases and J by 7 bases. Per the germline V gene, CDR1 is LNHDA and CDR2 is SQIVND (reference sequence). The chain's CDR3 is CASSSQGAQPQHF. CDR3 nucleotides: TGTGCCAGTAGTTCCCAGGGGGCGCAGCCCCAGCATTTT.

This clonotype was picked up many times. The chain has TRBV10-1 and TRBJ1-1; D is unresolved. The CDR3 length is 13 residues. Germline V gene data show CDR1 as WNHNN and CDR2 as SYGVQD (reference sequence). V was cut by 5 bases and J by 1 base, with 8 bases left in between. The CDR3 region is CASSISGNTEAFF. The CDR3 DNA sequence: TGCGCCAGCAGTATCTCCGGGAACACTGAAGCTTTCTTT.

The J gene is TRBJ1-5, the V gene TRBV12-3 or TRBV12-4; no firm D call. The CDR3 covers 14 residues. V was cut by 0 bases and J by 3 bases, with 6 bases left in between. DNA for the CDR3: TGTGCCAGCAGTTTAGCGACAAACAATCAGCCCCAGCATTTT. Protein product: CASSLATNNQPQHF.

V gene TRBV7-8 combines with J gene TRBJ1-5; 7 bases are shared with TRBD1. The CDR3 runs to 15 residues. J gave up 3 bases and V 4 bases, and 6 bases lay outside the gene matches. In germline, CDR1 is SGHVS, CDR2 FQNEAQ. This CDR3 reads CASSSIGGINQPQHF. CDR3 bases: TGTGCCAGCAGCTCCATAGGGGGCATCAATCAGCCCCAGCATTTT.

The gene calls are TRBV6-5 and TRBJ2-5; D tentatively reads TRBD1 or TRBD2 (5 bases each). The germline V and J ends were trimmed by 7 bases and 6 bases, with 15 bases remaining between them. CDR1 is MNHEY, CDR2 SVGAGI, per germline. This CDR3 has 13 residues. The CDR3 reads CASKRGPVKTQYF. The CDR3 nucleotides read TGTGCCAGCAAGAGGGGCCCGGTGAAGACCCAGTACTTC.

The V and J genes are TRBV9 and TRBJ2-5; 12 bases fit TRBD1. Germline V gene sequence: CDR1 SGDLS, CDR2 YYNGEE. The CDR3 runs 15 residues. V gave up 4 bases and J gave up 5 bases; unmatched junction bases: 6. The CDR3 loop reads CASSPRDRGQETQYF. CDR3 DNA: TGTGCCAGCAGCCCCCGGGACAGGGGGCAGGAGACCCAGTACTTC.

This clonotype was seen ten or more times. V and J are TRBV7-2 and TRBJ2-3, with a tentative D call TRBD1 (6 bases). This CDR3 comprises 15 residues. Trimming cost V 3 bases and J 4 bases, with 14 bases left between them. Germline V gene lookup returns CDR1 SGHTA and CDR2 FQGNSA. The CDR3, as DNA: TGTGCCAGCAGCTTCCTTGGACAGCCCTCAGATACGCAGTATTTT. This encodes CASSFLGQPSDTQYF.